Presented here are 8 T cell receptor beta chains from one specimen sequenced in a study of blood T cell repertoires in COVID-19. The table came from immunoSEQ multiplex PCR; TCRdb's copy has only in-frame clones and leaves some out. The sample holds about 220,000 clones, 86% seen once. Input material: peripheral blood. These receptor sequences come from a man aged 30 to 45 who had recovered from COVID-19.

The chain recombines TRBV9 with TRBJ2-7, with 8 bases aligning to TRBD1. CDR3 length: 14 amino acids. Germline lookup yields CDR1 SGDLS and CDR2 YYNGEE. Germline trimming cut 3 bases from V and 7 bases from J; bases unmatched to any gene: 9. The CDR3 DNA follows: TGTGCCAGCAGCGGTATAGACAGGGGCGGGGAGCAGTACTTC. Residues: CASSGIDRGGEQYF.

The rearrangement joins TRBV7-7 to TRBJ2-5; 9 bases are a match to TRBD2. V was clipped by 5 bases and J by 0 bases; unmatched bases: 13. This CDR3 comprises 18 residues. Germline V gene data show CDR1 as SSHAT and CDR2 as FNYEAQ (reference sequence). As DNA, the CDR3 is TGTGCCAGCAGCCCCACCGTTGGGAGCGGGGGGTACCAAGAGACCCAGTACTTC. This translates into CASSPTVGSGGYQETQYF. The variable domain in full, with the rest retrieved from reference TRBV7-7 and TRBJ2-5, is GAGVSQSPRYKVTKRGQDVTLRCDPISSHATLYWYQQALGQGPEFLTYFNYEAQPDKSGLPSDRFSAERPEGSISTLTIQRTEQRDSAMYRCASSPTVGSGGYQETQYFGPGTRLLVL.

Comment on this clone: Other DNA sequences in the same sample also yield this CDR3. This sequence joins TRBV6-2 or TRBV6-3 and TRBJ1-6; the D is unclear. Trimming left V 2 bases short and J 1 base short, with 9 bases between. This CDR3 region has 16 residues. CDR1 MNHEY and CDR2 SVGEGT come from the germline V gene. CDR3 in DNA: TGTGCCAGCAGTTACCGCGGAGGGTCCTATAATTCACCCCTCCACTTT. This sequence encodes CASSYRGGSYNSPLHF.

The chain couples TRBV19 to TRBJ1-2, with D uncertain. Germline-derived CDR1 and CDR2 are LNHDA and SQIVND (reference sequence). This CDR3 region has 15 residues. Trimming removed 5 bases at V and 4 bases at J, with 17 bases between. The CDR3 DNA is TGTGCCAGTAGTCCTGTCCTTCGTAGAGGCTATGGCTACACCTTC. Amino acids: CASSPVLRRGYGYTF. The whole variable domain, remainder taken from reference TRBV19 and TRBJ1-2, is DGGITQSPKYLFRKEGQNVTLSCEQNLNHDAMYWYRQDPGQGLRLIYYSQIVNDFQKGDIAEGYSVSREKKESFPLTVTSAQKNPTAFYLCASSPVLRRGYGYTFGSGTRLTVV.

This chain joins TRBV5-6 and TRBJ1-2; 7 nucleotides align to TRBD1. The germline V gene encodes CDR1 SGHDT and CDR2 YYEEEE. V dropped 4 bases and J dropped 3; count of bases not matched to a gene: 3. This CDR3 comprises 13 residues. The CDR3 DNA is TGTGCCAGCAGCCCCGACAGGGACTATGGCTACACCTTC. This encodes CASSPDRDYGYTF. The entire variable domain, with the rest obtained from reference TRBV5-6 and TRBJ1-2, is as follows: DAGVTQSPTHLIKTRGQQVTLRCSPKSGHDTVSWYQQALGQGPQFIFQYYEEEERQRGNFPDRFSGHQFPNYSSELNVNALLLGDSALYLCASSPDRDYGYTFGSGTRLTVV.

J is TRBJ2-1 and V is TRBV2; a possible D gene is TRBD1 (5 bases). Germline CDR1 SNHLY, CDR2 FYNNEI. CDR3 length: 14 amino acids. Trimming left V 3 bases short and J 6 bases short, with 12 bases between. Here the CDR3 reads CASSDRVTLNEQFF. CDR3 bases: TGTGCCAGCAGTGACAGGGTAACCCTCAATGAGCAGTTCTTC.

V usage is TRBV6-6 and J usage is TRBJ2-7; D is possibly TRBD2 (6 bases). Germline CDR1 is MNHNY and CDR2 is SVGAGI (reference sequence). CDR3 length: 12 residues. Trimming took 5 bases from V and 4 from J, leaving 9 bases between them. This chain's CDR3 is CASSRAGYEQYF. CDR3 in DNA: TGTGCCAGCAGTCGGGCGGGATACGAGCAGTACTTC.

The chain employs TRBV10-1 and TRBJ1-2, with 8 bases identical to TRBD1. The CDR3 length is 14 residues. J gave up 2 bases and V 5 bases, and 4 bases lay outside the gene matches. Germline CDR1 WNHNN, CDR2 SYGVQD (reference sequence). This CDR3 reads CASSPRTGNYGYTF. Written as DNA, the CDR3 is TGCGCCAGCAGTCCCCGGACAGGGAACTATGGCTACACCTTC.